This T cell receptor (beta chain) was documented in a study of blood T cell repertoires in COVID-19. Study context: Samples came from the United States, Italy and Spain, spanning acute and convalescent COVID-19. T cells, B-cell-depleted T cells, or PBMCs supplied cDNA or gDNA.

Authors' processing steps: The assay estimated nucleated cells by amplifying reference gene primers. Libraries were prepared by immunoSEQ multiplex PCR; TCRdb keeps only in-frame clonotypes and omits some of them. Clonal size and the V and J genes are those of that table, whereas D and trimming came from the DNA. This sample has about 210,000 clones; almost 85% occur once, and the top ten carry more than 10%. The V end was cut by 0 bases, the J end by 4 bases, with 12 bases between. Germline CDR1 LGHNA, CDR2 YNFKEQ. There are 15 residues in the CDR3. The TCR originated in a middle-aged woman with acute or convalescent COVID-19. The sequencing input was peripheral blood. This chain links TRBV4-2 with TRBJ1-1; no firm D call. The CDR3 sequence: CASSQERVLVTEAFF. The CDR3 DNA is TGTGCCAGCAGCCAAGAGAGGGTCTTGGTCACTGAAGCTTTCTTT.